This entry lists 4 T cell receptor beta chains sequenced from one sample in a study of cytomegalovirus exposure and HLA in healthy donors. With 60 Vbeta and 13 Jbeta primers, the PCR was carried out. Measured with immunoSEQ multiplex PCR; TCRdb has only the in-frame clones, and not every one. The sample carries about 55,000 clones, about 84% recorded once. Sequences were obtained from PBMCs. These receptor sequences come from a female donor in good health and CMV-seronegative.

The chain couples TRBV19 to TRBJ1-2, with D maybe TRBD1 (5 bases). The CDR3 covers 15 residues. Germline CDR1 reads LNHDA; CDR2 reads SQIVND (reference sequence). Deletions cut 6 bases from V and 2 bases from J, with 16 bases between. The CDR3 sequence is CASRDRGHSNYGYTF. The CDR3, as DNA: TGTGCCAGTAGGGATAGAGGACACTCAAACTATGGCTACACCTTC.

CDR3 amino acids: CASSFGESGSSETQYF. The CDR3 DNA reads as TGTGCCAGCAGTTTCGGCGAATCAGGGTCCTCAGAGACCCAGTACTTC. The chain employs TRBV6-7 and TRBJ2-5; D may be TRBD1 (5 bases). TRBV6-7 is given ORF status, its function remaining uncertain. Trimming left V 4 bases short and J 4 bases short, with 19 bases between. The CDR3 has 16 amino acids.

This clone was recorded only once. This rearrangement joins TRBV14 to TRBJ1-1; 9 nucleotides line up with TRBD1. Germline V gene data show CDR1 as SGHDN and CDR2 as FVKESK. The CDR3 has 17 residues. The trim removed 0 bases at V and 1 base at J, leaving 6 bases unmatched. This chain's CDR3 is CASSQDELGQGNTEAFF. In DNA, the CDR3 is TGTGCCAGCAGCCAAGACGAGCTGGGACAGGGGAACACTGAAGCTTTCTTT.

The J gene is TRBJ1-2, the V gene TRBV19; no reliable D call. Deletions cut 3 bases from V and 0 bases from J, with 8 bases between. The germline V gene encodes CDR1 LNHDA and CDR2 SQIVND (reference sequence). The CDR3 runs 14 residues. CDR3 sequence: CASSMVQPNYGYTF. In DNA, the CDR3 is TGTGCCAGTAGTATGGTACAGCCTAACTATGGCTACACCTTC. Looking up the rest from reference TRBV19 and TRBJ1-2 gives the full variable domain: DGGITQSPKYLFRKEGQNVTLSCEQNLNHDAMYWYRQDPGQGLRLIYYSQIVNDFQKGDIAEGYSVSREKKESFPLTVTSAQKNPTAFYLCASSMVQPNYGYTFGSGTRLTVV.